This TCR beta chain was found in a study of beta chain features in type 1 diabetes. Findings and caveats of the study: Amplification by PCR could prefer shorter templates, with the same effect in patients and controls. Lower insertion and higher deletion counts appeared at VDJ junctions in type 1 diabetes patients.

Cells sorted by CD45RO/CCR7/CD25/CD127/CD95/CD27 comprised CD4+ naive, central memory, regulatory and stem cell-like memory cells. CDR1 is SGHTA and CDR2 is FQGNSA in the germline V gene. Deletions cut 6 bases from V and 7 bases from J, with 22 bases between. This CDR3 is 15 amino acids long. This clone was seen only a few times. Its target is unknown. The isolated RNA, all of it, was reverse transcribed, so expressed TCRB transcripts were what got sequenced. Sequenced by immunoSEQ multiplex PCR; TCRdb stores in-frame clones only, minus some. Seen here are over 700,000 clones, about 17% observed once, and the top ten hold 0.023%.

This chain connects TRBV7-2 to TRBJ2-7; tentatively, D is TRBD2 (5 bases). The TCR sequence derives from a woman between 18 and 29 years old in good health. The sample taken for sequencing was naive CD4+ T cells from blood. In DNA form, the CDR3 reads TGTGCCAGCAGTTCCCCAAGTATGAGGCCGGGGGAGCAGTACTTC. Its protein is CASSSPSMRPGEQYF.